Presented here are 21 T cell receptor beta chains from one specimen sequenced in a study of early T cells in non-severe SARS-CoV-2 infection. TCRdb recomputed calls from the 5' RACE reads with MiXCR, one row per CDR3 protein. The profile shows about 46,000 distinct CDR3 sequences, about 5.3% of them singletons. The material sequenced was whole blood, taken at baseline. All receptors derive from an adult who was a healthcare worker with PCR-confirmed SARS-CoV-2 infection or an uninfected control (not recorded which).

This clonotype has ten or more counts. V is TRBV11-2 and J is TRBJ1-2, with 7 bases fitting TRBD1. J gave up 5 bases and V 7 bases, and 7 bases lay outside the gene matches. The CDR3 has 13 residues. Germline V gene sequence: CDR1 SGHAT, CDR2 FQNNGV. The CDR3 loop reads CASTIEGAYGYTF. The CDR3 region has the DNA TGTGCCAGCACCATTGAGGGGGCGTATGGCTACACCTTC.

This clonotype was counted at least ten times. The gene calls are TRBV12-3 or TRBV12-4 and TRBJ1-5, with D hard to call. V was shortened by 5 bases and J by 5 bases, with 13 bases between the two germline ends. This CDR3 is built from 14 residues. CDR3: CASSAPPSDQPQHF. In DNA form, the CDR3 reads TGTGCCAGCAGTGCGCCGCCCTCGGATCAGCCCCAGCATTTT.

This clonotype was counted at least ten times. This chain links TRBV10-2 with TRBJ2-2; no clear D. CDR3 length equals 17 residues. The germline gives CDR1 WSHSY, CDR2 SAAADI. V lost 1 base, J lost 0 bases, and 12 bases lay in between. The CDR3, as DNA: TGCGCCAGCAGTGAGTTGAGGACGGACCCGAACACCGGGGAGCTGTTTTTT. Translating it yields CASSELRTDPNTGELFF.

This clonotype was recorded at least ten times. V and J are TRBV10-3 and TRBJ2-2, with 9 bases aligning to TRBD2. This CDR3 spans 16 amino acids. Trimming took 6 bases from V and 2 from J; bases not matched to a gene: 7. CDR1 and CDR2 (germline): ENHRY, SYGVKD. The CDR3 reads CAIRELAGLNTGELFF. For the CDR3, the DNA is TGTGCCATCAGGGAACTAGCGGGCCTTAACACCGGGGAGCTGTTTTTT.

This clonotype came up many times. The chain combines TRBV20-1 with TRBJ2-1, with D perhaps assigned TRBD1 or TRBD2 (5 bases each). CDR1 and CDR2 from the germline V gene are DFQATT and SNEGSKA (reference sequence). Deletions cut 5 bases from V and 7 bases from J, with 6 bases between. This CDR3 contains 10 residues. CDR3 DNA sequence: TGCAGTGCTGGGGGTAATGAGCAGTTCTTC. It is translated as CSAGGNEQFF.

This clonotype occurred many times. The chain carries TRBV20-1 and TRBJ2-2; D assignment may be TRBD1 or TRBD2 (5 bases each). The CDR3 runs 12 residues. Trimming took 2 bases from V and 6 from J, leaving 7 bases between them. Germline V gene sequence: CDR1 DFQATT, CDR2 SNEGSKA (reference sequence). The CDR3 reads CSARRGAGELFF. The CDR3 coding sequence is TGCAGTGCTAGACGAGGGGCCGGGGAGCTGTTTTTT.

The sample holds many counts of this clonotype. This chain joins TRBV12-3 or TRBV12-4 and TRBJ1-5; 9 bases line up with TRBD1. This CDR3 has 15 amino acids. V shed 3 bases, J shed 9 bases, and the junction held 9 bases outside the gene matches. CDR3 in amino acids: CASSLGQGGGWPQHF. CDR3 sequence (DNA): TGTGCCAGCAGTTTGGGACAGGGAGGTGGTTGGCCCCAGCATTTT.

At least ten counts were recorded for this clonotype. V usage is TRBV29-1 and J usage is TRBJ2-5; D not certain. Trimming pared 1 base from V and 3 bases from J, leaving 12 bases between. CDR1 and CDR2 from the germline V gene are SQVTM and ANQGSEA. The CDR3 runs to 14 residues. Written as DNA, the CDR3 is TGCAGCGTTGAAGTCGGTCAGTGGGAAGAGACCCAGTACTTC. Its translation is CSVEVGQWEETQYF.

The table lists this clonotype with many counts. This chain joins TRBV10-1 and TRBJ1-1, with no clear D. The V end was cut by 3 bases, the J end by 1 base, with 6 bases between. Germline values: CDR1 WNHNN, CDR2 SYGVQD (reference sequence). The CDR3 is 13 residues long. The CDR3 sequence is CASSDNRNTEAFF. The CDR3 DNA reads TGCGCCAGCAGTGATAACAGGAACACTGAAGCTTTCTTT.

This clonotype was seen many times. This chain connects TRBV7-9 to TRBJ1-1, with 8 bases lining up with TRBD1. Germline CDR1 and CDR2: SEHNR and FQNEAQ (reference sequence). Trimming removed 2 bases from V and 1 base from J; junction bases left unmatched: 3. There are 15 residues in the CDR3. CDR3 in DNA: TGTGCCAGCAGCTTAAGTGGACAGGGGAACACTGAAGCTTTCTTT. It yields the protein CASSLSGQGNTEAFF. Full variable domain (remainder filled in from reference TRBV7-9 and TRBJ1-1): DTGVSQNPRHKITKRGQNVTFRCDPISEHNRLYWYRQTLGQGPEFLTYFQNEAQLEKSRLLSDRFSAERPKGSFSTLEIQRTEQGDSAMYLCASSLSGQGNTEAFFGQGTRLTVV.

This clonotype came up a few times. The J gene is TRBJ2-1, the V gene TRBV28, with 7 bases matching TRBD2. The V segment lost 3 bases and the J segment 0 bases; nucleotides outside the gene matches: 5. The CDR3 runs 16 residues. Germline V lookup: CDR1 MDHEN, CDR2 SYDVKM. CDR3 sequence: CASSFWGRVSYNEQFF. The DNA of the CDR3 is TGTGCCAGCAGTTTTTGGGGGAGGGTCTCCTACAATGAGCAGTTCTTC.

This clonotype has at least ten counts. The chain combines TRBV7-2 with TRBJ2-3; 10 nucleotides line up with TRBD2. After removal of 7 bases from V and 7 bases from J, the junction contained 17 bases not matched to a gene. The germline V gene encodes CDR1 SGHTA and CDR2 FQGNSA. This CDR3 has 17 amino acids. In DNA, the CDR3 is TGTGCCAGCATCCCAAACCTACTAGCGGGAATGAGGAATACGCAGTATTTT. This translates into CASIPNLLAGMRNTQYF.

This chain links TRBV19 with TRBJ2-6, with 8 nucleotides matching TRBD1. The CDR3 runs 18 residues. After removal of 4 bases from V and 2 bases from J, the junction contained 10 bases not matched to a gene. From germline, CDR1 is LNHDA and CDR2 SQIVND (reference sequence). The CDR3 bases are TGTGCCAGTAGTACCCCCGGGGCAGGGGGCGCTGGGGCCAACGTCCTGACTTTC. Its translation: CASSTPGAGGAGANVLTF.

This clonotype was seen many times. This chain uses TRBV11-2 with TRBJ2-1; D gene unclear. CDR3 length: 13 amino acids. The ends were cut back, 5 bases at V and 9 bases at J, with 14 bases in the middle. Germline assignment: CDR1 SGHAT and CDR2 FQNNGV. The CDR3 protein is CASSDTPGSEQFF. CDR3 in DNA: TGTGCCAGCAGCGACACCCCGGGCAGTGAGCAGTTCTTC.

Ten or more counts support this clonotype. This chain uses TRBV28 with TRBJ1-6; TRBD1 matches 7 bases. CDR3 length equals 14 residues. Germline CDR1 is MDHEN and CDR2 is SYDVKM. V was clipped by 5 bases and J by 6 bases; unmatched bases: 4. The CDR3 nucleotides are TGTGCCAGCAGTACCCAGGGGGGTAATTCACCCCTCCACTTT. It yields the protein CASSTQGGNSPLHF.

As regards this clonotype: Since a much larger clone is just one base distant, this may be a read error. The chain couples TRBV10-2 to TRBJ2-5; no clear D. Per the germline V gene, CDR1 is WSHSY and CDR2 is SAAADI. Trimming shortened V by 3 bases and J by 4 bases, and 9 bases separated the two germline ends. The CDR3 covers 13 residues. As DNA, the CDR3 is TGCGCCAGCAGTGACGCCTTCCGAGAGACCCAGTACTTC. Translated: CASSDAFRETQYF.

This clonotype was seen repeatedly, ten times or more. This sequence joins TRBV20-1 and TRBJ2-7, with D possibly being TRBD2 (6 bases). V was cut by 1 base and J by 4 bases, with 17 bases left in between. There are 15 residues in the CDR3. Germline CDR1 DFQATT, CDR2 SNEGSKA (reference sequence). Written as DNA, the CDR3 is TGCAGTGCTAGAGCGGAGCGGGCTCCCCAATACGAGCAGTACTTC. Its protein product is CSARAERAPQYEQYF.

This clonotype has at least ten counts. The chain joins TRBV3-1 to TRBJ2-7, with TRBD1 matching over 8 bases. CDR1 is LGHDT and CDR2 is YNNKEL in the germline V gene (reference sequence). The CDR3 is 16 residues long. V dropped 1 base and J dropped 2; count of bases not matched to a gene: 7. The CDR3 DNA is TGTGCCAGCAGCCAAGCCCACGGACAGGGACCCTACGAGCAGTACTTC. Translating gives CASSQAHGQGPYEQYF.

This clonotype was detected many times. The V and J genes are TRBV27 and TRBJ1-1; TRBD1 matches 8 bases. The V segment lost 5 bases and the J segment 5 bases; nucleotides outside the gene matches: 4. Germline assignment: CDR1 MNHEY and CDR2 SMNVEV (reference sequence). The CDR3 consists of 13 residues. The CDR3 DNA reads TGTGCCAGCAGTATACAGGGGGAGACTGAAGCTTTCTTT. It is translated as CASSIQGETEAFF.

This clonotype was found many times. The chain links TRBV11-2 to TRBJ2-5, with D unclear. The CDR3 has 14 amino acids. V was pared by 2 bases and J by 4 bases, with 11 bases between. Looked up from germline, CDR1 is SGHAT and CDR2 is FQNNGV. Here the CDR3 reads CASSLRVVGETQYF. The CDR3 bases are TGTGCCAGCAGCTTAAGGGTCGTAGGAGAGACCCAGTACTTC.

This clonotype has just a few counts. V is TRBV9 and J is TRBJ1-1; D unresolved. Trimming left V 4 bases short and J 1 base short, with 11 bases between. The CDR3 length is 14 residues. CDR1 and CDR2 from the germline V gene are SGDLS and YYNGEE. The CDR3 DNA follows: TGTGCCAGCAGCCCTTCCCATTGGAACACTGAAGCTTTCTTT. It yields the protein CASSPSHWNTEAFF.